A single sample is the source of the 30 T cell receptor beta chains below, sequenced in a study of OX40 agonist ivuxolimab in advanced cancers. Assay: immunoSEQ multiplex PCR; the TCRdb copy retains only in-frame clones and omits some. Here the sample spans more than 50,000 clones, approximately 78% being singletons. Sequenced here: CD4+ or CD8+ T cells sorted from blood, sampled in a trial of the OX40 agonist ivuxolimab. Receptors were obtained from an adult with an advanced solid tumor such as melanoma, head and neck, liver or kidney cancer.

The genes are TRBV7-6 and TRBJ2-7, with 8 bases fitting TRBD2. CDR1 and CDR2 (germline): SGHVS, FNYEAQ. This CDR3 region has 15 residues. V was clipped by 2 bases and J by 3 bases; unmatched bases: 6. CDR3 protein: CASSLTRGEDYEQYF. The CDR3 bases are TGTGCCAGCAGCTTAACGCGGGGGGAGGACTACGAGCAGTACTTC.

The genes are TRBV5-1 and TRBJ2-5; D might be TRBD1 (6 bases). There are 16 residues in the CDR3. V lost 0 bases and J 0 bases, leaving 12 bases between the germline ends. Per the germline V gene, CDR1 is SGHRS and CDR2 is YFSETQ. CDR3 sequence: CASSLGQGHYQETQYF. The CDR3 DNA is TGCGCCAGCAGCTTGGGCCAGGGACACTACCAAGAGACCCAGTACTTC.

A single count supports this clone. The rearrangement uses TRBV5-1 and TRBJ2-3, with D unclear. Deletions cut 0 bases from V and 5 bases from J, with 10 bases between. Looked up from germline, CDR1 is SGHRS and CDR2 is YFSETQ. The CDR3 runs to 14 residues. CDR3 bases: TGCGCCAGCAGCTTGGCCCGATCGAGAGATACGCAGTATTTT. It translates to CASSLARSRDTQYF. Variable domain in full (rest from reference TRBV5-1 and TRBJ2-3): KAGVTQTPRYLIKTRGQQVTLSCSPISGHRSVSWYQQTPGQGLQFLFEYFSETQRNKGNFPGRFSGRQFSNSRSEMNVSTLELGDSALYLCASSLARSRDTQYFGPGTRLTVL.

This rearrangement joins TRBV6-4 to TRBJ2-3, with D possibly matching TRBD2 (5 bases). The length of the CDR3 is 14 residues. Trimming removed 6 bases at V and 0 bases at J, with 10 bases between. Germline assignment: CDR1 MRHNA and CDR2 SNTAGT. CDR3 sequence (DNA): TGTGCCAGCAGACCCCGGGGTAGCACAGATACGCAGTATTTT. It yields the protein CASRPRGSTDTQYF.

The genes are TRBV5-4 and TRBJ2-1, with D possibly being TRBD2 (6 bases). The CDR3 spans 13 residues. The germline V gene has CDR1 SGHNT and CDR2 YYREEE (reference sequence). The V and J ends lost 4 bases and 6 bases respectively, with 11 bases between them. The DNA of the CDR3 is TGTGCCAGCAGCCGAGGAGGGATCAATGAGCAGTTCTTC. Translation gives CASSRGGINEQFF.

The gene calls are TRBV12-5 and TRBJ2-1, with unresolved D. Trimming pared 3 bases from V and 4 bases from J, leaving 19 bases between. CDR1 and CDR2 (germline): LGHNT, FRNRAP. The CDR3 consists of 17 residues. The DNA for the CDR3 is TGTGCTAGTGGTTTACGGGCCCCGAACATCGGGTACAATGAGCAGTTCTTC. Translating gives CASGLRAPNIGYNEQFF.

The genes are TRBV5-1 and TRBJ2-5, with D uncertain. There are 14 residues in the CDR3. V lost 2 bases to trimming and J lost 5 bases, with 13 bases between them. Germline V gene sequence: CDR1 SGHRS, CDR2 YFSETQ. The CDR3 DNA reads TGCGCCAGCAGCTTTAGTGGGCATTGGGAGACCCAGTACTTC. This sequence encodes CASSFSGHWETQYF.

J is TRBJ1-5 and V is TRBV4-1; D is ambiguous. Germline loops: CDR1 MGHRA, CDR2 YSYEKL. The CDR3 length is 13 residues. Trimming shortened V by 0 bases and J by 7 bases, and 7 bases separated the two germline ends. CDR3 sequence (DNA): TGCGCCAGCAGCCAAGACAGGCGACAGCCCCAGCATTTT. Translation gives CASSQDRRQPQHF.

This clone was seen only once. The chain has TRBV5-4 and TRBJ2-7, with no clear D. CDR1 SGHNT and CDR2 YYREEE come from the germline V gene (reference sequence). This CDR3 is built from 13 residues. Trimming removed 0 bases at V and 2 bases at J, with 6 bases between. The CDR3 DNA reads TGTGCCAGCAGCTTGGACGGAACCTACGAGCAGTACTTC. Its protein is CASSLDGTYEQYF.

The chain recombines TRBV4-1 with TRBJ1-6; D gene uncertain. The CDR3 runs to 18 residues. Germline CDR1 reads MGHRA; CDR2 reads YSYEKL. Trimming pared 0 bases from V and 0 bases from J, leaving 12 bases between. The CDR3 reads CASSQESKTSSYNSPLHF. The CDR3 DNA sequence: TGCGCCAGCAGCCAAGAATCGAAGACGAGCTCCTATAATTCACCCCTCCACTTT.

The sample holds a few counts of this clone. The gene calls are TRBV11-2 and TRBJ2-2, with D tentatively TRBD2 (7 bases). Trimming pared 7 bases from V and 2 bases from J, leaving 23 bases between. CDR3 size: 18 residues. Germline V lookup: CDR1 SGHAT, CDR2 FQNNGV. In DNA, the CDR3 is TGTGCCAGCACCGCATTAGCGAGGGGGGGGCATAACACCGGGGAGCTGTTTTTT. It specifies CASTALARGGHNTGELFF.

The V gene is TRBV2, the J gene TRBJ1-3, with D unresolved. The V end was cut by 2 bases, the J end by 0 bases, with 11 bases between. CDR1 and CDR2 from the germline V gene are SNHLY and FYNNEI. The CDR3 covers 16 residues. The CDR3 spells CASSEISQSSGNTIYF. In nucleotides, the CDR3 is TGTGCCAGCAGTGAAATCTCGCAGAGCTCTGGAAACACCATATATTTT.

The sample holds one count of this clone. The J gene is TRBJ1-2, the V gene TRBV11-2, with D possibly TRBD1 on 6 matching bases. V lost 1 base to trimming and J lost 3 bases, with 12 bases between them. From germline, CDR1 is SGHAT and CDR2 FQNNGV. The CDR3 consists of 15 residues. This CDR3 is CASSLVPGVDYGYTF. The CDR3 bases are TGTGCCAGCAGCTTAGTTCCAGGGGTTGACTATGGCTACACCTTC.

This chain uses TRBV14 with TRBJ1-4; 8 nucleotides line up with TRBD1. Germline V gene sequence: CDR1 SGHDN, CDR2 FVKESK. This CDR3 has 15 amino acids. V lost 4 bases to trimming and J lost 0 bases; unmatched junction nucleotides: 1. The CDR3 coding sequence is TGTGCCAGCAGCCCGACAGGGGCAACTAATGAAAAACTGTTTTTT. Its translation: CASSPTGATNEKLFF.

The chain has TRBV5-6 and TRBJ2-3; D gene unclear. Germline lookup yields CDR1 SGHDT and CDR2 YYEEEE. V was clipped by 4 bases and J by 8 bases, with 11 bases between them. The CDR3 length is 12 residues. Here the CDR3 reads CASSPRWRTQYF. CDR3 DNA sequence: TGTGCCAGCAGCCCCCGGTGGCGTACGCAGTATTTT. The complete variable domain, with remaining parts taken from reference TRBV5-6 and TRBJ2-3, reads DAGVTQSPTHLIKTRGQQVTLRCSPKSGHDTVSWYQQALGQGPQFIFQYYEEEERQRGNFPDRFSGHQFPNYSSELNVNALLLGDSALYLCASSPRWRTQYFGPGTRLTVL.

The gene calls are TRBV7-2 and TRBJ2-3; 8 bases align to TRBD2. Trimming at V came to 5 bases and at J to 6 bases, leaving 13 bases not matched to a gene. The CDR3 is 16 residues long. Per germline, CDR1 SGHTA and CDR2 FQGNSA. CDR3 nucleotides: TGTGCCAGCAGCGCCGGCGCGGGGGGTATAGACGATACGCAGTATTTT. Translating it yields CASSAGAGGIDDTQYF.

This clone is a singleton in its sample. The rearrangement links TRBV27 to TRBJ2-3; 12 nucleotides line up with TRBD2. The germline V gene encodes CDR1 MNHEY and CDR2 SMNVEV (reference sequence). The J segment lost 4 bases and the V segment lost 0 bases, leaving 5 bases of the junction unmatched. This CDR3 region has 17 residues. CDR3 sequence: CASSLSSSGGAPDTQYF. The CDR3 nucleotides are TGTGCCAGCAGTTTATCGTCTAGCGGGGGGGCTCCAGATACGCAGTATTTT.

The V call is TRBV4-1, the J call TRBJ1-2, with D unresolved. The length of the CDR3 is 15 residues. CDR1 and CDR2 (germline): MGHRA, YSYEKL. V shed 1 base and J shed 0 bases, with 9 bases lying between them. The CDR3 protein is CASSQGFLANYGYTF. The CDR3 region has the DNA TGCGCCAGCAGCCAAGGTTTCCTAGCTAACTATGGCTACACCTTC.

This chain joins TRBV6-5 and TRBJ2-7; the D is unclear. This CDR3 spans 12 amino acids. Germline CDR1 and CDR2: MNHEY and SVGAGI. V was clipped by 6 bases and J by 2 bases, with 8 bases between them. Here the CDR3 reads CASRQFAYEQYF. CDR3 nucleotide sequence: TGTGCCAGCAGGCAGTTCGCCTACGAGCAGTACTTC.

This clone was seen once. The genes are TRBV6-1 and TRBJ2-7; unclear D gene. The germline V gene encodes CDR1 MNHNS and CDR2 SASEGT. V gave up 6 bases and J gave up 1 base, with 10 bases separating them. This CDR3 has 13 residues. CDR3 nucleotides: TGTGCCAGCAGCGTAACTAATTCCTACGAGCAGTACTTC. It encodes CASSVTNSYEQYF.

The gene calls are TRBV5-5 and TRBJ1-2, with D maybe TRBD1 (5 bases). The ends were cut back, 6 bases at V and 4 bases at J, with 16 bases in the middle. Germline V gene data show CDR1 as SGHKS and CDR2 as YYEKEE (reference sequence). The CDR3 has 14 residues. The CDR3 protein is CASTPDPGGYGYTF. In DNA, the CDR3 is TGTGCCAGCACCCCCGACCCGGGGGGCTATGGCTACACCTTC. The full variable domain, with the rest looked up from reference TRBV5-5 and TRBJ1-2, is DAGVTQSPTHLIKTRGQQVTLRCSPISGHKSVSWYQQVLGQGPQFIFQYYEKEERGRGNFPDRFSARQFPNYSSELNVNALLLGDSALYLCASTPDPGGYGYTFGSGTRLTVV.

The chain combines TRBV19 with TRBJ2-5; no firm D call. CDR3 length: 15 amino acids. Deletions cut 4 bases from V and 4 bases from J, with 16 bases between. The germline CDR1 and CDR2 sequences are LNHDA and SQIVND (reference sequence). For the CDR3, the DNA is TGTGCCAGTAGTACCCCCCACTTAGGGCGAGAGACCCAGTACTTC. Translating gives CASSTPHLGRETQYF.

This rearrangement joins TRBV6-1 to TRBJ1-5; no reliable D call. The CDR3 loop spans 14 amino acids. V lost 1 base, J lost 6 bases, and 10 bases lay in between. Germline V gene lookup returns CDR1 MNHNS and CDR2 SASEGT. DNA for the CDR3: TGTGCCAGCAGTGAAGGGGTTGGGAGTCAGCCCCAGCATTTT. Protein: CASSEGVGSQPQHF.

The sample holds many counts of this clone. J is TRBJ1-1 and V is TRBV18; D gene unclear. Germline CDR1 is KGHSH and CDR2 is LQKENI. CDR3 length: 16 residues. V gave up 1 base and J gave up 0 bases, with 12 bases separating them. The DNA for the CDR3 is TGTGCCAGCTCACCACTTCCGACACGCATGAACACTGAAGCTTTCTTT. Protein: CASSPLPTRMNTEAFF.

This clone was picked up a small number of times. This chain uses TRBV5-6 with TRBJ2-3; tentative D call: TRBD2 (5 bases). Germline values: CDR1 SGHDT, CDR2 YYEEEE. V was cut by 4 bases and J by 2 bases, with 11 bases left in between. The CDR3 has 14 amino acids. This CDR3 is CASSTGLSTDTQYF. CDR3 coding DNA: TGTGCCAGCAGCACGGGATTATCCACAGATACGCAGTATTTT.

This sequence joins TRBV5-4 and TRBJ2-7, with D perhaps being TRBD1 or TRBD2 (6 bases each). The CDR3 consists of 15 residues. The germline V gene has CDR1 SGHNT and CDR2 YYREEE (reference sequence). V gave up 2 bases and J gave up 2 bases, with 14 bases separating them. CDR3 sequence: CASSFGGRMTYEQYF. DNA of the CDR3: TGTGCCAGCAGCTTTGGGGGGCGGATGACCTACGAGCAGTACTTC.

CDR3 in amino acids: CASSLRGDSYNEQFF. Written as DNA, the CDR3 is TGTGCCAGCAGCTTAAGAGGGGACTCCTACAATGAGCAGTTCTTC. The chain recombines TRBV7-2 with TRBJ2-1; possibly TRBD1 or TRBD2 for D (5 bases each). CDR1 and CDR2 (germline): SGHTA, FQGNSA. Trimming took off 2 bases at V and 0 bases at J, with 8 bases between the two ends. The CDR3 sequence is 15 residues long.

This clone was recorded once. The chain carries TRBV29-1 and TRBJ1-2; no firm D call. The V and J ends lost 5 bases and 2 bases respectively, with 12 bases between them. CDR3 length: 13 residues. CDR1 and CDR2 from the germline V gene are SQVTM and ANQGSEA. The CDR3 sequence: CSVFVSGNYGYTF. As DNA, the CDR3 is TGCAGCGTTTTCGTCTCGGGGAACTATGGCTACACCTTC.

This clone occurred once. This sequence joins TRBV7-9 and TRBJ1-4; no firm D call. The CDR3 is 12 residues long. CDR1 and CDR2 (germline): SEHNR, FQNEAQ (reference sequence). Trimming pared 4 bases from V and 5 bases from J, leaving 5 bases between. The DNA for the CDR3 is TGTGCCAGCAGCTATTCGAATGAAAAACTGTTTTTT. Its translation is CASSYSNEKLFF.

This chain connects TRBV4-1 to TRBJ1-4, with 9 nucleotides matching TRBD1. The trim removed 5 bases at V and 4 bases at J, leaving 5 bases unmatched. Germline CDR1 is MGHRA and CDR2 is YSYEKL. The CDR3 is made up of 15 amino acids. The CDR3 sequence is CASSDRDRVNEKLFF. The CDR3 DNA is TGCGCCAGCAGCGACCGGGACAGGGTTAATGAAAAACTGTTTTTT.